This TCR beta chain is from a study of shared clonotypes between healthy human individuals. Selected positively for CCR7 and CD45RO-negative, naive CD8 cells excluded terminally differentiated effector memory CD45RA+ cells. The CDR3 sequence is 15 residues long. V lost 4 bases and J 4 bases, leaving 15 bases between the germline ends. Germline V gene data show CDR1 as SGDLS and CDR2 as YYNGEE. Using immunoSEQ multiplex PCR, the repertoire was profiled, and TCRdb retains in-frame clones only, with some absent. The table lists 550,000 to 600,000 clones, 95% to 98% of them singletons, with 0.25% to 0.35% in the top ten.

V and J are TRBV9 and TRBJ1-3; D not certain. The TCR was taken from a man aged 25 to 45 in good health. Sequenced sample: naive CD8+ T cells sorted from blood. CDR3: CASSSPGEAGNTIYF. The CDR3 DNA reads TGTGCCAGCAGCTCTCCTGGGGAGGCGGGAAACACCATATATTTT.